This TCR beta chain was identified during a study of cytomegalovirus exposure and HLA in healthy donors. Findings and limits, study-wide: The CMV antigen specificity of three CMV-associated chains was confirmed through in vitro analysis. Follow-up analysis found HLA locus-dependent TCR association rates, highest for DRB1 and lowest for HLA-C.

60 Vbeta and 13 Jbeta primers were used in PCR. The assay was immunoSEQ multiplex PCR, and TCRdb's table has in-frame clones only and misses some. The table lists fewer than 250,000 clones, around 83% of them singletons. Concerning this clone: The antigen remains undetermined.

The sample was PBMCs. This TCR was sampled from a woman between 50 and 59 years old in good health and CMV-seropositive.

CDR3: CASSRAGALTDTQYF. CDR3 nucleotide sequence: TGTGCCAGCAGCCGTGCGGGGGCGTTGACAGATACGCAGTATTTT. The chain employs TRBV4-2 and TRBJ2-3, with D possibly being TRBD2 (7 bases). CDR3 length: 15 residues. The V end lost 4 bases, the J end lost 3 bases, and 14 bases lay between the germline ends. The germline V gene encodes CDR1 LGHNA and CDR2 YNFKEQ.